The present TCR beta chain was sequenced within a study of shared clonotypes between healthy human individuals. Study findings and constraints: For naive CD4 cells, around 5.1% of clonotypes were shared across a handful of donors. Naive subsets usually exceeded memory subsets in estimated richness.

A remark on this clone: Its antigen is undetermined. One junction end disagrees with the germline gene, perhaps due to a read error.

Assay: immunoSEQ multiplex PCR; the TCRdb copy retains only in-frame clones and omits some. The table lists roughly 2.5 million clones, roughly nine tenths of them singletons. This CDR3 is built from 13 residues. Germline CDR1 reads MNHNS; CDR2 reads SASEGT. Donors were Caucasian adults residing in Nashville, Tennessee, USA. Splitting the CD4+ cells yielded a CD45RA+ naive subset and a CD45RA-negative memory subset. The source of this sequence is a man between 18 and 29 years old in good health. The chain joins TRBV6-1 to TRBJ1-5; D ambiguous. The sequenced material came from naive CD4+ T cells sorted from blood. Subset: CD45RA+ positively selected. CDR3 sequence (DNA): TGTGCCATCAGTGAACTGGAAAATCAGCCCCAGCATTTT. It yields the protein CAISELENQPQHF.